The 3 T cell receptor beta chains given below trace back to one sample, sequenced in a study of control samples from healthy donors and cancer patients. Repertoires were generated with immunoSEQ multiplex PCR, while TCRdb's copy carries only in-frame clones and drops some. The sample carries 350,000 to 450,000 clones, 90% recorded once. The sequenced material came from PBMCs. These TCRs come from a man aged 35 to 55 with head and neck cancer.

J is TRBJ1-4 and V is TRBV25-1; D is ambiguous. The V end was cut by 1 base, the J end by 4 bases, with 10 bases between. Germline V lookup: CDR1 MGHDK, CDR2 SYGVNS. The CDR3 consists of 15 residues. The CDR3 DNA reads as TGTGCCAGCAGTGAATCGGCAGGATTTAATGAAAAACTGTTTTTT. Protein product: CASSESAGFNEKLFF.

The chain recombines TRBV4-2 with TRBJ2-2, with D possibly matching TRBD2 (6 bases). CDR1 and CDR2 (germline): LGHNA, YNFKEQ. This CDR3 spans 14 amino acids. V lost 1 base, J lost 9 bases, and 12 bases lay in between. CDR3 nucleotides: TGTGCCAGCAGCCAAGCAGCTGGGAGGTGGGAGCTGTTTTTT. Protein sequence: CASSQAAGRWELFF.

J is TRBJ2-2 and V is TRBV19; the match to TRBD1 covers 8 bases. Germline V gene data show CDR1 as LNHDA and CDR2 as SQIVND (reference sequence). The CDR3 has 14 residues. The trim removed 7 bases at V and 3 bases at J, leaving 4 bases unmatched. The CDR3 DNA reads TGTGCCAGTAACCCGGACAGGGACACCGGGGAGCTGTTTTTT. Translation gives CASNPDRDTGELFF.